The TCR beta chain described here comes from a study of CD8+CD57+ T cells in acquired aplastic anemia. Trimming left V 0 bases short and J 4 bases short, with 10 bases between. This CDR3 has 14 amino acids. Germline V gives CDR1 SGDLS, CDR2 YYNGEE. General observations from the study: There were 25 to 35 CD8+ CDR3 sequences that occurred in both patients and controls.

The use of genomic DNA as template underpinned the TCR beta VDJ and CDR3 profiling. Via MiXCR, TCRdb re-called the reads, giving one row per CDR3 protein. The table has hundreds of thousands of distinct CDR3 sequences, 47% seen once; the top ten hold about 8.3%. On this clonotype: Its antigen is not identified.

In patients chosen for sequencing, flow cytometry had shown CD8+CD57+ cell expansion. The clonotype originates from a human donor with aplastic anemia. The sample taken for sequencing was sorted CD4+, CD8+, or CD8+CD57+ T cells (not recorded which) from PBMCs. This chain joins TRBV9 and TRBJ1-2; D is unresolved. CDR3 sequence reads: CASSVERTGYGYTF. The CDR3 nucleotides read TGTGCCAGCAGCGTAGAAAGGACGGGCTATGGCTACACCTTC.